This record covers a single TCR beta chain. Its antigen is still unknown. A single base separates this from a much larger clone, so it may be a read error. Other DNA sequences in this specimen translate into the identical CDR3. CDR1 is MNHEY and CDR2 is SMNVEV in the germline V gene (reference sequence). V shed 6 bases and J shed 2 bases, with 13 bases lying between them. This CDR3 region has 14 residues. These data belong to a study of T cell repertoires in urothelial bladder cancer. Study-wide context: Resected lesion stages: three cT0, three cTa, three cT1, three cT2+.

The study, taken as a whole, reports: In carcinoma specimens, a single clone made up to roughly 17% of infiltrating lymphocytes.

Profiled with immunoSEQ multiplex PCR; TCRdb holds only in-frame clones, not every one. Of roughly 1,300 clones listed, roughly 76% are singletons. This chain joins TRBV27 and TRBJ1-2; tentative D call: TRBD1 (5 bases). The receptor was isolated from a human donor with urothelial carcinoma. Material for sequencing was tumor-infiltrating cells from bladder cancer. The CDR3 sequence is CASSTQGANYGYTF. In DNA, the CDR3 is TGTGCCAGCAGCACACAAGGGGCGAACTATGGCTACACCTTC.